The rows below give T cell receptor beta chains drawn from one sample of a study of spatial heterogeneity in lung cancer. MiXCR, applied by TCRdb to the 5' RACE reads, yields one record per CDR3 protein. The profile shows about 21,000 distinct CDR3 sequences, around 4.3% of them singletons. The sample consisted of PBMCs, taken at surgery. The receptors come from a male donor with early-stage non-small cell lung cancer. The CDR3 runs from the conserved cysteine through the conserved F or W. D genes are given only for firm matches. Clone sizes are shown as how often the clone was seen (once, few, many) or a class if it is expanded.

>TRBV7-2|TRBJ2-3|many|TRBD1
CASSRRDRGLDTQYF
TGTGCCAGCAGCCGCCGGGACAGGGGGCTTGATACGCAGTATTTT
>TRBV5-5|TRBJ2-3|few|NA
CASSPGTTDTQYF
TGTGCCAGCAGCCCAGGGACCACAGATACGCAGTATTTT
>TRBV20-1|TRBJ1-1|many|NA
CSAQTATATVNTEAFF
TGCAGTGCCCAGACGGCGACAGCAACTGTGAACACTGAAGCTTTCTTT
>TRBV5-6|TRBJ2-5|many|NA
CASSLGQGREETQYF
TGTGCCAGCAGCTTGGGGCAGGGCAGGGAAGAGACCCAGTACTTC
>TRBV16|TRBJ1-5|many|NA
CASSQLFHSGQPQHF
TGTGCCAGCAGCCAACTTTTCCATTCGGGCCAGCCCCAGCATTTT
>TRBV3-1|TRBJ2-1|medium-sized|NA
CASSQGFTGSYNEQFF
TGTGCCAGCAGCCAAGGGTTCACAGGGTCCTACAATGAGCAGTTCTTC
>TRBV7-9|TRBJ1-5|many|NA
CASSLASGQQPQHF
TGTGCCAGCAGCTTGGCGTCAGGTCAGCAGCCCCAGCATTTT
>TRBV29-1|TRBJ2-1|medium-sized|NA
CSVSPDLRGGNEQFF
TGCAGCGTCTCCCCCGACCTTAGAGGGGGCAATGAGCAGTTCTTC
>TRBV3-1|TRBJ2-2|medium-sized|NA
CASRRRAGIPTSNTGELFF
TGTGCCAGCAGACGAAGGGCCGGCATACCAACTTCGAACACCGGGGAGCTGTTTTTT
>TRBV27|TRBJ2-7|many|TRBD2
CASRGREGRYEQYF
TGTGCCAGCAGGGGGCGGGAGGGGAGATACGAGCAGTACTTC
>TRBV6-5|TRBJ2-3|many|NA
CASSHRQDTDTQYF
TGTGCCAGCAGTCACCGACAGGACACAGATACGCAGTATTTT